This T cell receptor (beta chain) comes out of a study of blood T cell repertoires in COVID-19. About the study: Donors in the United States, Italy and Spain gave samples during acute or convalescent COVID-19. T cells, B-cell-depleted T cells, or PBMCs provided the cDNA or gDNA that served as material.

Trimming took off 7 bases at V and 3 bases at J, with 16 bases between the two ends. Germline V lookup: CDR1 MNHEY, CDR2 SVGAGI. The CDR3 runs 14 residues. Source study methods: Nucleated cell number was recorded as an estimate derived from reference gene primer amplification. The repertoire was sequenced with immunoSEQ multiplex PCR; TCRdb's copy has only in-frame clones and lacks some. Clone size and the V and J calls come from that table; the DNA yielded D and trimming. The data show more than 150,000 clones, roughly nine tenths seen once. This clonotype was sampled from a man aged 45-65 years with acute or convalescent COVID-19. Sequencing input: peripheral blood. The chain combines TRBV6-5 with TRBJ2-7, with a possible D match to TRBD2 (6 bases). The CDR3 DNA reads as TGTGCCAGCAAGAAGACTAGGGGCCTCTACGAGCAGTACTTC. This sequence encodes CASKKTRGLYEQYF.